A selection of T cell receptor beta chains follows, all from one sample in a study of T-cell reconstitution after alpha-beta-depleted transplantation in children. Each CDR3 protein is one row after TCRdb ran MiXCR on the PCR reads. The table shows 120,000 to 150,000 distinct CDR3 sequences, with around 10% occurring only once. Sequences were derived from PBMCs, mostly from graft donor cells, sampled 180 days after TCRalphabeta/CD19-depleted stem cell transplant. The receptors originated from a female patient aged 2 to 10 who had a stem cell transplant for congenital amegakaryocytic thrombocytopenia, so the T cells may come from the graft donor. Both conserved end residues are part of each CDR3. D genes are given only for firm matches. Clone sizes are given selectively: once, few, many, or a class where the clone is expanded.

v_call: TRBV6-5
j_call: TRBJ2-7
clone_size: many
d_call: TRBD2
cdr3_aa: CASSLDGGTYEQYF
cdr3_nt: TGTGCCAGCAGCCTGGACGGGGGGACCTACGAGCAGTACTTC

v_call: TRBV9
j_call: TRBJ2-1
clone_size: many
d_call: TRBD2
cdr3_aa: CASSVGTRDNEQFF
cdr3_nt: TGTGCCAGCAGCGTAGGGACTAGAGACAATGAGCAGTTCTTC

v_call: TRBV20-1
j_call: TRBJ2-1
clone_size: many
d_call: -
cdr3_aa: CSAPYALGNEQFF
cdr3_nt: TGCAGTGCTCCCTACGCCCTGGGGAATGAGCAGTTCTTC

v_call: TRBV5-4
j_call: TRBJ2-2
clone_size: many
d_call: -
cdr3_aa: CASSLSAANTGELFF
cdr3_nt: TGTGCCAGCAGCTTGTCTGCTGCGAACACCGGGGAGCTGTTTTTT

v_call: TRBV20-1
j_call: TRBJ2-1
clone_size: many
d_call: TRBD2
cdr3_aa: CSARFLAGVSYNEQFF
cdr3_nt: TGCAGTGCTAGGTTTCTAGCGGGAGTGTCCTACAATGAGCAGTTCTTC

v_call: TRBV20-1
j_call: TRBJ1-4
clone_size: -
d_call: -
cdr3_aa: CSASQTGPFNEKLFF
cdr3_nt: TGCAGTGCAAGCCAAACAGGCCCCTTCAATGAAAAACTGTTTTTT

v_call: TRBV5-6
j_call: TRBJ1-2
clone_size: few
d_call: -
cdr3_aa: CASSSSWAVRFKDGYTF
cdr3_nt: TGTGCCAGCAGCTCGAGCTGGGCAGTCCGGTTTAAGGATGGCTACACCTTC

v_call: TRBV28
j_call: TRBJ1-5
clone_size: many
d_call: -
cdr3_aa: CASSAGGDGQPQHF
cdr3_nt: TGTGCCAGCAGTGCGGGGGGCGACGGTCAGCCCCAGCATTTT

v_call: TRBV5-1
j_call: TRBJ2-5
clone_size: -
d_call: -
cdr3_aa: CASSLNGGKDTQYF
cdr3_nt: TGCGCCAGCAGCTTGAACGGCGGGAAAGATACCCAGTACTTC

v_call: TRBV3-1
j_call: TRBJ2-2
clone_size: -
d_call: -
cdr3_aa: CASSQVLSLAGELFF
cdr3_nt: TGTGCCAGCAGCCAAGTCCTTTCGCTTGCCGGGGAGCTGTTTTTT

v_call: TRBV19
j_call: TRBJ2-1
clone_size: -
d_call: -
cdr3_aa: CASPILGGAHNEQFF
cdr3_nt: TGTGCCAGCCCCATCTTGGGGGGCGCCCACAATGAGCAGTTCTTC

v_call: TRBV5-1
j_call: TRBJ2-1
clone_size: -
d_call: TRBD2
cdr3_aa: CASSTRLAGGRNNEQFF
cdr3_nt: TGCGCCAGCAGCACCAGACTAGCGGGAGGACGAAACAATGAGCAGTTCTTC

v_call: TRBV5-5
j_call: TRBJ1-2
clone_size: few
d_call: TRBD1
cdr3_aa: CASSLGQGANYGYTF
cdr3_nt: TGTGCCAGCAGCCTGGGACAGGGGGCAAACTATGGCTACACCTTC

v_call: TRBV5-6
j_call: TRBJ2-3
clone_size: many
d_call: -
cdr3_aa: CASSFDLGTQYF
cdr3_nt: TGTGCCAGCAGCTTTGACCTCGGTACGCAGTATTTT

v_call: TRBV18
j_call: TRBJ2-5
clone_size: -
d_call: -
cdr3_aa: CASSPPVQETQYF
cdr3_nt: TGTGCCAGCTCACCCCCGGTTCAAGAGACCCAGTACTTC

v_call: TRBV5-5
j_call: TRBJ1-1
clone_size: many
d_call: TRBD1
cdr3_aa: CASSLFDRVNTEAFF
cdr3_nt: TGTGCCAGCAGCTTGTTCGACAGGGTGAACACTGAAGCTTTCTTT

v_call: TRBV7-6
j_call: TRBJ2-7
clone_size: many
d_call: TRBD1
cdr3_aa: CASSLEQGAGYEQYF
cdr3_nt: TGTGCCAGCAGCTTAGAACAGGGGGCCGGGTACGAGCAGTACTTC

v_call: TRBV12-3/TRBV12-4
j_call: TRBJ2-7
clone_size: many
d_call: -
cdr3_aa: CASSLVRSHEQYF
cdr3_nt: TGTGCCAGCAGTTTAGTCCGGAGCCACGAGCAGTACTTC

v_call: TRBV7-9
j_call: TRBJ2-7
clone_size: many
d_call: -
cdr3_aa: CASSLTRSYEQYF
cdr3_nt: TGTGCCAGCAGCTTGACAAGATCCTACGAGCAGTACTTC

v_call: TRBV6-1
j_call: TRBJ1-2
clone_size: few
d_call: -
cdr3_aa: CASSKDNSNYGYTF
cdr3_nt: TGTGCCAGCAGTAAGGACAATTCTAACTATGGCTACACCTTC